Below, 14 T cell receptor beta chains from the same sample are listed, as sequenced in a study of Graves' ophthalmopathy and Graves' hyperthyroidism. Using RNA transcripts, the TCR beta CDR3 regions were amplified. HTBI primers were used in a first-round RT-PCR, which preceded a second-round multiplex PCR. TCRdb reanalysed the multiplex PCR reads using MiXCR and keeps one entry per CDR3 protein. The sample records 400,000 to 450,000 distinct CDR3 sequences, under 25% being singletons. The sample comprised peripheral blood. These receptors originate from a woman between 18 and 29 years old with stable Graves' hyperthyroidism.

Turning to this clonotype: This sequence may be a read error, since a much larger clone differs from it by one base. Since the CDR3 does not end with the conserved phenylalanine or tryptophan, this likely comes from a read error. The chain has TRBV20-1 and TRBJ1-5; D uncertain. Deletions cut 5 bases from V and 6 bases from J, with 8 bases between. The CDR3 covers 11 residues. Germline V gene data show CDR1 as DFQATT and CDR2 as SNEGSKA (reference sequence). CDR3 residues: CSASNVQPQHL. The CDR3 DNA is TGCAGTGCTTCAAACGTTCAGCCCCAGCATTTG.

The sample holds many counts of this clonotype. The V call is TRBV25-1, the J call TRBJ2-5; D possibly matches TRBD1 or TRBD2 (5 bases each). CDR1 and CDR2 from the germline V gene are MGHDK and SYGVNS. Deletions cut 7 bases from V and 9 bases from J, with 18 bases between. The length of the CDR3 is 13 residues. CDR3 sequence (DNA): TGTGCCAGCATCTGGGACCCCTATTTGGCCCAGTACTTC. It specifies CASIWDPYLAQYF.

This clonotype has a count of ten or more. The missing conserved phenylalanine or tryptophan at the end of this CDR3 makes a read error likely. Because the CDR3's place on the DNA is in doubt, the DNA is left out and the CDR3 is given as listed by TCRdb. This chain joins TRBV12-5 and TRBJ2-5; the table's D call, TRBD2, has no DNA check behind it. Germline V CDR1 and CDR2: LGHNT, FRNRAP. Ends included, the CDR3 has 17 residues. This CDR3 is CASGLLPPGKRASRAKY.

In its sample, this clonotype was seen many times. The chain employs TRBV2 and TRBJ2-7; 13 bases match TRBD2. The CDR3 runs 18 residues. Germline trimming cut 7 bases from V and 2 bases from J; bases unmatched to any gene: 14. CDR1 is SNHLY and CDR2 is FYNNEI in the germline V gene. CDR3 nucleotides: TGTGCCAGCACCCGAAGGAGGACTAGCGGGAGCCCCGCCTACGAGCAGTACTTC. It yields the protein CASTRRRTSGSPAYEQYF. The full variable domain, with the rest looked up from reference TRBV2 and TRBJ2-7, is EPEVTQTPSHQVTQMGQEVILRCVPISNHLYFYWYRQILGQKVEFLVSFYNNEISEKSEIFDDQFSVERPDGSNFTLKIRSTKLEDSAMYFCASTRRRTSGSPAYEQYFGPGTRLTVT.

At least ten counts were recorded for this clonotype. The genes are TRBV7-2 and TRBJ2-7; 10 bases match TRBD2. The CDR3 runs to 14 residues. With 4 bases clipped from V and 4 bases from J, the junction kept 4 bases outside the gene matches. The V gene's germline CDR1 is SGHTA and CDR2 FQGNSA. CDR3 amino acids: CASSSASGSYEQYF. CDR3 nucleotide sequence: TGTGCCAGCAGCTCCGCTAGCGGGAGTTACGAGCAGTACTTC.

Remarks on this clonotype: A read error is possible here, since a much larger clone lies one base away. CDR3 loop: CAWSVPGELFF. CDR3 bases: TGTGCCTGGAGTGTACCCGGGGAGCTGTTTTTT. The chain carries TRBV30 and TRBJ2-2; no clear D. Germline CDR1 GTSNPN, CDR2 SVGIG (reference sequence). The CDR3 is 11 amino acids. Trimming took 0 bases from V and 6 from J, leaving 2 bases between them.

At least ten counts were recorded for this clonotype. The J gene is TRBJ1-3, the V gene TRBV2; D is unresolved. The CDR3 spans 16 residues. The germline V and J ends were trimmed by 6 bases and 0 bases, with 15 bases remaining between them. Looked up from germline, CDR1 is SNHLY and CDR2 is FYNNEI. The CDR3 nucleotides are TGTGCCAGCAGCGGAGGGAGGGTGATCTCTGGAAACACCATATATTTT. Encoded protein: CASSGGRVISGNTIYF.

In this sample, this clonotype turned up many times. CDR3: CSVEQRNTIYF. Written as DNA, the CDR3 is TGCAGCGTTGAACAGAGAAACACCATATATTTT. The rearrangement joins TRBV29-1 to TRBJ1-3, with D hard to call. The germline V gene encodes CDR1 SQVTM and CDR2 ANQGSEA. The CDR3 runs to 11 residues. The germline V and J ends were trimmed by 2 bases and 5 bases, with 4 bases remaining between them.

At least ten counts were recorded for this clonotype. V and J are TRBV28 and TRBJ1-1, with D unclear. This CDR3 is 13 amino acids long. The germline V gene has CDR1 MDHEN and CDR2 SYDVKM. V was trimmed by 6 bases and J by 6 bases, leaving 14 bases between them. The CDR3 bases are TGTGCCAGCAGGAGAACTGCCTCCGCTGAAGCTTTCTTT. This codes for CASRRTASAEAFF.

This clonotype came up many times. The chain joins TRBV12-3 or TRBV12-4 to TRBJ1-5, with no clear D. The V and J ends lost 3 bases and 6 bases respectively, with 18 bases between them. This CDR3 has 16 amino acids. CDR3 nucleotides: TGTGCCAGCAGTTTGTACCGAACCCCTAACACTCAGCCCCAGCATTTT. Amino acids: CASSLYRTPNTQPQHF.

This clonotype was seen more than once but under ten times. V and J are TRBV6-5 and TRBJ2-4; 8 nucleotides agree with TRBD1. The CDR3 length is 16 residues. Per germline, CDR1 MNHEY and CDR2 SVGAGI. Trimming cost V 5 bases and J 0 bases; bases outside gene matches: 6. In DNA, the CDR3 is TGTGCCAGCAGTAACCCGACAGGGGTAGCCAAAAACATTCAGTACTTC. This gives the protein CASSNPTGVAKNIQYF.

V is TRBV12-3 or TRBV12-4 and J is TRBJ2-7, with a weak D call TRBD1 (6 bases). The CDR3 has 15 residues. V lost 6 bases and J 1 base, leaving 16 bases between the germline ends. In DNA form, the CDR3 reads TGTGCCAGCAGCCATCCGGGACACCTATCCTACGAGCAGTACTTC. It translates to CASSHPGHLSYEQYF.

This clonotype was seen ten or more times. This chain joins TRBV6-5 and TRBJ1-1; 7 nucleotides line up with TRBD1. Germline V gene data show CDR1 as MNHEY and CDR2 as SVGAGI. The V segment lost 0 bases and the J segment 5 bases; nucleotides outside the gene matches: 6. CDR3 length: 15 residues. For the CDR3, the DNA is TGTGCCAGCAGTTACTCGCCGGGACAGCAAACTGAAGCTTTCTTT. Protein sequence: CASSYSPGQQTEAFF.

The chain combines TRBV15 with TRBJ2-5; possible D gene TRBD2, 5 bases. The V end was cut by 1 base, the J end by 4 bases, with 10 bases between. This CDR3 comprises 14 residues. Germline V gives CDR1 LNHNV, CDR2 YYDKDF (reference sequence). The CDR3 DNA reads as TGTGCCACCAGCAGAGGAGGACGGGGAGAGACCCAGTACTTC. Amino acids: CATSRGGRGETQYF.